This entry is about one T cell receptor (beta chain). These data come from a study of blood T cell repertoires in COVID-19. On the study more broadly: There were acute and convalescent COVID-19 samples, and they came from the United States, Italy and Spain. The analysed material was cDNA or gDNA that came from T cells, B-cell-depleted T cells, or PBMCs.

In the source study's methods: From reference gene primer amplification, estimates of nucleated cell counts were derived. TCRdb keeps only in-frame clones here, not all; method: immunoSEQ multiplex PCR. Clone size and the V and J calls come from that table; the DNA yielded D and trimming. The repertoire holds about 230,000 clones, with 85% to 90% as singletons. Looked up from germline, CDR1 is MNHEY and CDR2 is SMNVEV (reference sequence). This CDR3 contains 14 residues. V shed 3 bases and J shed 5 bases, with 11 bases lying between them. The rearrangement links TRBV27 to TRBJ1-5; D might be TRBD1 (5 bases). Sequenced sample: peripheral blood. This TCR derives from a woman aged 55-75 years with acute or convalescent COVID-19. The CDR3 loop is CASSFGRGDQPQHF. The CDR3 DNA sequence: TGTGCCAGCAGTTTCGGAAGGGGCGATCAGCCCCAGCATTTT.